This TCR beta chain derives from a study of OX40 agonist ivuxolimab in advanced cancers. Study as a whole: Patients received the agonistic anti-OX40 (CD134) antibody ivuxolimab. Ivuxolimab doses were 0.01, 0.1, 0.3, 1.5, 3 or 10 mg/kg every 2 weeks.

Clones were sequenced by immunoSEQ multiplex PCR, and TCRdb holds only the in-frame ones, with some missing. The sample lists around 30,000 clones, about nine tenths occurring once. This sample comprised CD4+ or CD8+ T cells sorted from blood, obtained in a trial of the OX40 agonist ivuxolimab. The clonotype originates from an adult with an advanced solid tumor such as melanoma, head and neck, liver or kidney cancer.

The CDR3 sequence is CASSLNEAGLAFF. As DNA, the CDR3 is TGTGCCAGCAGCTTAAATGAGGCAGGGTTAGCTTTCTTT. The chain carries TRBV7-3 and TRBJ1-1; perhaps TRBD1 as D (5 bases). The CDR3 runs to 13 residues. Germline CDR1 is SGHTA and CDR2 is FQGTGA. V was trimmed by 1 base and J by 10 bases, leaving 13 bases between them.